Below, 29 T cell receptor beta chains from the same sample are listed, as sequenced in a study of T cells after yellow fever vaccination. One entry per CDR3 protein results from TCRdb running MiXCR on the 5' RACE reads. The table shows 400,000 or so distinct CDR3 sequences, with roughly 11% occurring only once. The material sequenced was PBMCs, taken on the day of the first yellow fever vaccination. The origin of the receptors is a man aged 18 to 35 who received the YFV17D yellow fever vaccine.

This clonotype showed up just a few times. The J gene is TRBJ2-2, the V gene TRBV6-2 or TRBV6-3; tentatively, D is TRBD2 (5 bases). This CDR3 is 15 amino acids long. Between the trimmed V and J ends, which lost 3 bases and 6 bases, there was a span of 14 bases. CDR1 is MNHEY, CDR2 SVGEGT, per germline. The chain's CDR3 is CASSYIRGRAGELFF. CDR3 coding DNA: TGTGCCAGCAGTTATATCCGGGGTCGGGCCGGGGAGCTGTTTTTT.

This CDR3 reads CASSYSEGYYGYTF. The CDR3 coding sequence is TGTGCCAGCAGTTACTCGGAGGGTTACTATGGCTACACCTTC. The J gene is TRBJ1-2, the V gene TRBV6-5; D call uncertain. Trimming cost V 0 bases and J 3 bases, with 8 bases left between them. Germline loops: CDR1 MNHEY, CDR2 SVGAGI. The CDR3 totals 14 residues.

In DNA form, the CDR3 reads TGCGCCAGCAGCTTGGAGGACAGTTTCACAGATACGCAGTATTTT. It codes for CASSLEDSFTDTQYF. This rearrangement joins TRBV5-1 to TRBJ2-3; possibly TRBD1 for D (6 bases). CDR3 length: 15 residues. CDR1 is SGHRS and CDR2 is YFSETQ in the germline V gene. V gave up 0 bases and J gave up 2 bases, with 10 bases separating them.

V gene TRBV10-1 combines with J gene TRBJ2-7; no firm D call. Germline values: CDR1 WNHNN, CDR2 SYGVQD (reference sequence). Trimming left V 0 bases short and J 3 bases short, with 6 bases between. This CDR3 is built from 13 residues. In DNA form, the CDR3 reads TGCGCCAGCAGTGAGTCGACTTTCTACGAGCAGTACTTC. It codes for CASSESTFYEQYF.

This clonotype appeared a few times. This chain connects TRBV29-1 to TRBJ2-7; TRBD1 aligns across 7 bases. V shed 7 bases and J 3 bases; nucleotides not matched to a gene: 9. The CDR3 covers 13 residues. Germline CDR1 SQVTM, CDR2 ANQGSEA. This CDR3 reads CSGARGQGYEQYF. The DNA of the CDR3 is TGCAGCGGTGCGAGGGGGCAGGGCTACGAGCAGTACTTC.

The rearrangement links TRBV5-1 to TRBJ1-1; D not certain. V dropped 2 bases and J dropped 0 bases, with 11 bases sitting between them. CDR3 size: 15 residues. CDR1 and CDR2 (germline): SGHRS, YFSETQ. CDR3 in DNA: TGCGCCAGCAGCTTCTCGACCGGCATGAACACTGAAGCTTTCTTT. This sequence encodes CASSFSTGMNTEAFF.

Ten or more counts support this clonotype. The CDR3 DNA follows: TGTGCCAGCAGTTACTCGGGACTAGCGGGGGGAGAGACCCAGTACTTC. Its translation: CASSYSGLAGGETQYF. The chain is built from TRBV6-5 and TRBJ2-5; 15 bases agree with TRBD2. The trim removed 0 bases at V and 4 bases at J, leaving 0 bases unmatched. Germline assignment: CDR1 MNHEY and CDR2 SVGAGI. This CDR3 contains 16 residues.

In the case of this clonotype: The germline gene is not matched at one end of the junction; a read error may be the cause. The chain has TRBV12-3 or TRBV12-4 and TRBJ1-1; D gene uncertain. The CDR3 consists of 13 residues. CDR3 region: CASSFSGTTESFF. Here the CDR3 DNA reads TGTGCCAGCAGTTTCAGTGGCACCACTGAATCTTTCTTT.

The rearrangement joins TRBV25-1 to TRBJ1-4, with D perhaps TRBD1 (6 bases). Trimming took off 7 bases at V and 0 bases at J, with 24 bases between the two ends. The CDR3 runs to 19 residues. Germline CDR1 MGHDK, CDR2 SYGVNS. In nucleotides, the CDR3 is TGTGCCAGCACCCCGGACAGCGGACCACCCTTACCAACTAATGAAAAACTGTTTTTT. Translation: CASTPDSGPPLPTNEKLFF.

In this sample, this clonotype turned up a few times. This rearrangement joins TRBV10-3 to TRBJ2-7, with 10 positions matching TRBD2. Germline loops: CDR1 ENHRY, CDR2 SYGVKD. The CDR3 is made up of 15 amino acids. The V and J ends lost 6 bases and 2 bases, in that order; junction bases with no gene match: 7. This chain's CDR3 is CAISPLAGTPYEQYF. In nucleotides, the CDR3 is TGTGCCATCAGCCCACTAGCGGGGACCCCCTACGAGCAGTACTTC.

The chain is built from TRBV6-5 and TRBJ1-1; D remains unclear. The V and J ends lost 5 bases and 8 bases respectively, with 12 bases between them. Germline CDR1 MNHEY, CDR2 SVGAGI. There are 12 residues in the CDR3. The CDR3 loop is CASSGIRTEAFF. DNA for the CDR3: TGTGCCAGCAGTGGGATACGAACGGAAGCTTTCTTT.

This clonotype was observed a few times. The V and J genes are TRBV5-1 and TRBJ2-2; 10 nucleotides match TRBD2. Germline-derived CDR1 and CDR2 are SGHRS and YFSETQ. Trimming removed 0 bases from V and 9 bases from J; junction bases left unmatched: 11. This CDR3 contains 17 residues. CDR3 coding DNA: TGCGCCAGCAGCTTGGCCGCGGATCTAGCGGGGGTCCGGGAGCTGTTTTTT. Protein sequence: CASSLAADLAGVRELFF.

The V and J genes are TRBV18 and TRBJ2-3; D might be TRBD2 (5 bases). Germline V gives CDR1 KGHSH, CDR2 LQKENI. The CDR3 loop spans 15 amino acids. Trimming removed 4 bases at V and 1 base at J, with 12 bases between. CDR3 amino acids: CASSLSGVGTDTQYF. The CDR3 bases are TGTGCCAGCTCACTGTCCGGGGTTGGCACAGATACGCAGTATTTT.

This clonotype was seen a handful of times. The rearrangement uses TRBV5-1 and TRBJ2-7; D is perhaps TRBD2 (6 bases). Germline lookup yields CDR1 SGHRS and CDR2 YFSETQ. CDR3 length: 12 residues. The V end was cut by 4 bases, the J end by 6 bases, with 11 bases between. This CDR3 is CASSTGDFEQYF. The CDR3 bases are TGCGCCAGCAGCACCGGGGACTTCGAGCAGTACTTC.

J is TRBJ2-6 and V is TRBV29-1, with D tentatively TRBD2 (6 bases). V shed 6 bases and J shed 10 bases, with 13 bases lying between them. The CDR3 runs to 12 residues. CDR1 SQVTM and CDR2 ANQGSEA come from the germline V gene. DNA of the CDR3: TGCAGCGTGGGGGACGGACTAAACGTCCTGACTTTC. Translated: CSVGDGLNVLTF. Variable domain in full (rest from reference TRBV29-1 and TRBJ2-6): SAVISQKPSRDICQRGTSLTIQCQVDSQVTMMFWYRQQPGQSLTLIATANQGSEATYESGFVIDKFPISRPNLTFSTLTVSNMSPEDSSIYLCSVGDGLNVLTFGAGSRLTVL.

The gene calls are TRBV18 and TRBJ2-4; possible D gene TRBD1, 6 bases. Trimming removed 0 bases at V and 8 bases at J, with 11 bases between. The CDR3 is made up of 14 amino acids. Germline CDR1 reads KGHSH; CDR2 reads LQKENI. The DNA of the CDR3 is TGTGCCAGCTCACCACCGAACAGGGCGGACATTCAGTACTTC. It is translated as CASSPPNRADIQYF.

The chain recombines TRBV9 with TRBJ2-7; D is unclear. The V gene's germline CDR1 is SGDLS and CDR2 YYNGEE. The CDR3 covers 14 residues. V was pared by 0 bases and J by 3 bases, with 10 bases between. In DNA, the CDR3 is TGTGCCAGCAGCGTAGGAGGATGGGACTACGAGCAGTACTTC. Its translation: CASSVGGWDYEQYF.

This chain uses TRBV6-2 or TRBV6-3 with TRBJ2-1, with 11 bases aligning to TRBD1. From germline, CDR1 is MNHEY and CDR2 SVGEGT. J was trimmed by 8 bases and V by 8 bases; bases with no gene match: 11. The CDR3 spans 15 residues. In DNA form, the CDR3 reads TGTGCCAGCCGTACGGCGGACAGGGGGCGCGATGAGCAGTTCTTC. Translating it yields CASRTADRGRDEQFF.

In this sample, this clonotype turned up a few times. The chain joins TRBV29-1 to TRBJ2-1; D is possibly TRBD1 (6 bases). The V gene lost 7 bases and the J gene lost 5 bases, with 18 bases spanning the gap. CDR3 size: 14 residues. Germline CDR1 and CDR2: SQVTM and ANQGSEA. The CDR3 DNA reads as TGCAGCGCCTCAACCGGGACAATCAACAATGAGCAGTTCTTC. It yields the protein CSASTGTINNEQFF.

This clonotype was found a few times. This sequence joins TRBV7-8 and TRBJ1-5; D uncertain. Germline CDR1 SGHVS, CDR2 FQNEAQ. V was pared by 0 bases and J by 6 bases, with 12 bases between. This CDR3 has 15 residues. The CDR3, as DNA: TGTGCCAGCAGCTTAGCGGTCGGCTTTGGTCAGCCCCAGCATTTT. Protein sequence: CASSLAVGFGQPQHF.

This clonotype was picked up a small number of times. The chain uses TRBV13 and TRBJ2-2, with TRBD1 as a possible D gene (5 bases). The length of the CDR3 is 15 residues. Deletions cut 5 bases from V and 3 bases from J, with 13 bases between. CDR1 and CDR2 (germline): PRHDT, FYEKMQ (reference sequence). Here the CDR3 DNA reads TGTGCCAGCAGCAAAACAACAGGAGACACCGGGGAGCTGTTTTTT. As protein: CASSKTTGDTGELFF.

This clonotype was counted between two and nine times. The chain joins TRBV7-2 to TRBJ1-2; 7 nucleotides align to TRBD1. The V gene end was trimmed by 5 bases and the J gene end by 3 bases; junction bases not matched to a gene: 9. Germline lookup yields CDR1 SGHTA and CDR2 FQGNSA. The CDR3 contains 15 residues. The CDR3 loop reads CASSPMQGDYYGYTF. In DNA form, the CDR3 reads TGTGCCAGCAGCCCCATGCAGGGGGATTACTATGGCTACACCTTC. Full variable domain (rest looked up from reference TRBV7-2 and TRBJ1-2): GAGVSQSPSNKVTEKGKDVELRCDPISGHTALYWYRQSLGQGLEFLIYFQGNSAPDKSGLPSDRFSAERTGGSVSTLTIQRTQQEDSAVYLCASSPMQGDYYGYTFGSGTRLTVV.

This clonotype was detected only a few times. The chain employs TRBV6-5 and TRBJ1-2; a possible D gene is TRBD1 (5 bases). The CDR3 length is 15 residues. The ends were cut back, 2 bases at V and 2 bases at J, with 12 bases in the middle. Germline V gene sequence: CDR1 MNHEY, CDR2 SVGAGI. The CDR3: CASSYGPGKNYGYTF. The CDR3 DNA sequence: TGTGCCAGCAGTTACGGGCCAGGGAAGAACTATGGCTACACCTTC.

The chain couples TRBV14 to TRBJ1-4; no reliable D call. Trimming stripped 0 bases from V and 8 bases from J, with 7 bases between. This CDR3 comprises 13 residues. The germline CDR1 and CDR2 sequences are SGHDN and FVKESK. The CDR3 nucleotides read TGTGCCAGCAGCCAAGACTTCGGAGAAAAACTGTTTTTT. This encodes CASSQDFGEKLFF. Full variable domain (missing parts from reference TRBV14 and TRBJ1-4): EAGVTQFPSHSVIEKGQTVTLRCDPISGHDNLYWYRRVMGKEIKFLLHFVKESKQDESGMPNNRFLAERTGGTYSTLKVQPAELEDSGVYFCASSQDFGEKLFFGSGTQLSVL.

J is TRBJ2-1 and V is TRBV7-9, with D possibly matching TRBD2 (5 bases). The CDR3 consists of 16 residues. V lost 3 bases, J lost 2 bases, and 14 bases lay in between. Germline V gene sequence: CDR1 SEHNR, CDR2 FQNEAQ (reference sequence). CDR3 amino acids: CASSFRTVSTYNEQFF. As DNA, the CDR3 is TGTGCCAGCAGCTTCCGGACTGTCAGCACCTACAATGAGCAGTTCTTC.

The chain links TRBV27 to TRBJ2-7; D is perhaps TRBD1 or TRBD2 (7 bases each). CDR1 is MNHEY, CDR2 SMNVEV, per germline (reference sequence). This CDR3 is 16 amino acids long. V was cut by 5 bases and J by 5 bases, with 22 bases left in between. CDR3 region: CASSPPAQGGIHEQYF. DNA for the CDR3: TGTGCCAGCAGTCCTCCCGCCCAGGGGGGGATCCACGAGCAGTACTTC.

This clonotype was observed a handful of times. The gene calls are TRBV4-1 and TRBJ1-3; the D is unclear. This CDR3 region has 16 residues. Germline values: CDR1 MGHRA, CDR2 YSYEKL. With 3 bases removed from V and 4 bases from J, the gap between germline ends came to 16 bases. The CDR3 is CASSQDQVSVGNTIYF. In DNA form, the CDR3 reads TGCGCCAGCAGCCAGGATCAGGTTTCGGTGGGAAACACCATATATTTT.

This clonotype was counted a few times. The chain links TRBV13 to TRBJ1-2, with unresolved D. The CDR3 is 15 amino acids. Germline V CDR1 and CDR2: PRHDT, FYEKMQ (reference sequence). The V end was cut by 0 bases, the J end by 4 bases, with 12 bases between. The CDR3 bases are TGTGCCAGCAGCTTAGGCCGGCAGAGCATCTATGGCTACACCTTC. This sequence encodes CASSLGRQSIYGYTF.

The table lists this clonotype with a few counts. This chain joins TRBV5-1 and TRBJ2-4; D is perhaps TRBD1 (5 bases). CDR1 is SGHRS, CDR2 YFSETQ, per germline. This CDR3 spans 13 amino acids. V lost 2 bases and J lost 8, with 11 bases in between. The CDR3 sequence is CASSFSSRDIQYF. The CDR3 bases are TGCGCCAGCAGCTTTTCCTCCAGGGACATTCAGTACTTC.